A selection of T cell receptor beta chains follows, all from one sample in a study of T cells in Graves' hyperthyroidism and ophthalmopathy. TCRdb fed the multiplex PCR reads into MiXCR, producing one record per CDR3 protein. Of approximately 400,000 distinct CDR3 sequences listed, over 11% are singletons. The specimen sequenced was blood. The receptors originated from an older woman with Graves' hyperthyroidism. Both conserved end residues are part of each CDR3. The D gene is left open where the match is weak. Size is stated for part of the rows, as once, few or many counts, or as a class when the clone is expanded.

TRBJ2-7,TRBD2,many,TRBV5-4,TGTGCCAGCAGCTTGGGACTAGCGGGAGGGCTTAGCGACGAGCAGTACTTC,CASSLGLAGGLSDEQYF
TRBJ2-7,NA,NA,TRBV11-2,TGTGCCAGCAGCTTAGAACCAGCATCTCGGCACGAGCAGTACTTC,CASSLEPASRHEQYF
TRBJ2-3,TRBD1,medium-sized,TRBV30,TGTGCCTGGAGTCCCCCAGGGGGCCCGGCCGCTACGCAGTATTTT,CAWSPPGGPAATQYF
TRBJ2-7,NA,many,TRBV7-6,TGTGCCAGCAGCTTAGGGGCGGGTAGCCCAACTGGCGAGCAGTACTTC,CASSLGAGSPTGEQYF
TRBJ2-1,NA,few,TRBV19,TGTGCCAGTAGTCGGGAGAATTCGGATGAGCAGTTCTTC,CASSRENSDEQFF
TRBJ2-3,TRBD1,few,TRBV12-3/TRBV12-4,TGTGCCAGCAGTTTAAGGGGACAGGGGATACACACAGATACGCAGTATTTT,CASSLRGQGIHTDTQYF
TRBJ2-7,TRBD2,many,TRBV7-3,TGTGCCAGCAGCTCCCCTCTTAGCGGGAGGGACTACGAGCAGTACTTC,CASSSPLSGRDYEQYF
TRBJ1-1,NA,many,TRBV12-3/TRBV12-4,TGTGCCAGCAGTTTCGGGGGAAGTACTGAAGCTTTCTTT,CASSFGGSTEAFF
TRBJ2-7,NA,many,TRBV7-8,TGTGCCAGCAGCTCGAGGAGTAGAGGTGGGATCTACGAGCAGTACTTC,CASSSRSRGGIYEQYF
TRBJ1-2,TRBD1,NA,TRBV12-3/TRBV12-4,TGTGCCAGCAGTCCCGGGACAGTAACTAACTATGGCTACACCTTC,CASSPGTVTNYGYTF
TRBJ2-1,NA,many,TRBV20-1,TGCAGTGCTAGAGATCGACGGGGCGGAGATGAGCAGTTCTTC,CSARDRRGGDEQFF
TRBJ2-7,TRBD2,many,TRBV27,TGTGCCAGCAGTTATGCGGGAGGAAGGTACGAGCAGTACTTC,CASSYAGGRYEQYF
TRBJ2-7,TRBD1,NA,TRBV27,TGTGCCAGCACCTACTCCGGGACAGGGAACTACGAGCAGTACTTC,CASTYSGTGNYEQYF
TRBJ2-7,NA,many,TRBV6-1,TGTGCCAGCAGTGCCAGCTACGAGCAGTACTTC,CASSASYEQYF
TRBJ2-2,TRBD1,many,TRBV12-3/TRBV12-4,TGTGCCAGCAGCCGGACAGGGGGCCTAGACACCGGGGAGCTGTTTTTT,CASSRTGGLDTGELFF
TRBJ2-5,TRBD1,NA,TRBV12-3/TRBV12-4,TGTGCCAGCAGTTTAACGGACAGGGTGGGAGAGACCCAGTACTTC,CASSLTDRVGETQYF
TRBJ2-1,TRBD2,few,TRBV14,TGTGCCAGCAGCCAAGATTTTTACCCTAGCGGGGACAATGAGCAGTTCTTC,CASSQDFYPSGDNEQFF
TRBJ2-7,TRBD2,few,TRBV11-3,TGTGCCAGCAGCCCTTACGTTCTAGCGGGGAACTACGAGCAGTACTTC,CASSPYVLAGNYEQYF
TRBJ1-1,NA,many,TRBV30,TGTGCCTGGTCTACTATGAACACTGAAGCTTTCTTT,CAWSTMNTEAFF
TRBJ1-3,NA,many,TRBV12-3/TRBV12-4,TGTGCCAGCAGTTTGTGGGGGTCCGGAAACACCATATATTTT,CASSLWGSGNTIYF
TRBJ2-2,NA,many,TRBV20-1,TGCAGTGCCTCCCCCTTTGGCGGGAACACCGGGGAGCTGTTTTTT,CSASPFGGNTGELFF
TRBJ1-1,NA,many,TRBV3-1,TGTGCCAGCAGCCGCGGGACGCTACCTGAAGCTTTCTTT,CASSRGTLPEAFF
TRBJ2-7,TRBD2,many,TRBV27,TGTGCCAGCAGTTCCCCTAGCGGGCGTACCTACGAGCAGTACTTC,CASSSPSGRTYEQYF
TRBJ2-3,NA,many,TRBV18,TGTGCCAGCTCACTACTAGATACTACGGGACCGAGCACAGATACGCAGTATTTT,CASSLLDTTGPSTDTQYF
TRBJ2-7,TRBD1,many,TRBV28,TGTGCCAGCAGCGCCCCGGGACAGACCTACGAGCAGTACTTC,CASSAPGQTYEQYF
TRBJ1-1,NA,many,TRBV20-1,TGCAGTGCTAGAGGGGGGGCTCAAATGAACACTGAAGCTTTCTTT,CSARGGAQMNTEAFF
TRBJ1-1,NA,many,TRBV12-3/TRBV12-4,TGTGCCAGCAGTTCAACAGGGAGAGGCGCTGAAGCTTTCTTT,CASSSTGRGAEAFF
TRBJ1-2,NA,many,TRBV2,TGTGCCAGCAGTCCCGAATGGGGCTACACCTTC,CASSPEWGYTF
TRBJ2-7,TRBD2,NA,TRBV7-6,TGTGCCAGCAGCTTGGGCGGGGGGTTCCTCGAGCAGTACTTC,CASSLGGGFLEQYF
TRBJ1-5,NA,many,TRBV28,TGTGCCAGCAGTCGAAGAAATCAGCCCCAGCATTTT,CASSRRNQPQHF
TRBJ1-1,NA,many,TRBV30,TGTGCCTGGTCGGGTCCCAAAATGAACACTGAAGCTTTCTTT,CAWSGPKMNTEAFF
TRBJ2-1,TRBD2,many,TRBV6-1,TGTGCCAGCAGTGAAATAGCGGGGAGAATCTACAATGAGCAGTTCTTC,CASSEIAGRIYNEQFF
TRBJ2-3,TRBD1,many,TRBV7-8,TGTGCCAGCAGCCCCCGGGACAGGGTTCGCACAGATACGCAGTATTTT,CASSPRDRVRTDTQYF
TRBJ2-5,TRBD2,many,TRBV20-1,TGCAGTGCCACTCATCCCGGCGGACTAGCGGGAGGCGCAGAGACCCAGTACTTC,CSATHPGGLAGGAETQYF
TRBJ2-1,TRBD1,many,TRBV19,TGTGCCAGTAGATTGACAGGGCCCCTCTACAATGAGCAGTTCTTC,CASRLTGPLYNEQFF
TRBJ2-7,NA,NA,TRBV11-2,TGTGCCAGCAGCTTAGATCGTATAGGGGACGAGCAGTACTTC,CASSLDRIGDEQYF
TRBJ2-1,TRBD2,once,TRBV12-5,TGTGCTAGTGGTTTGCCAGCGGGAGGGCCTTTCAATGAGCAGTTCTTC,CASGLPAGGPFNEQFF
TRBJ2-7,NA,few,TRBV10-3,TGTGCCATCAGTGAGCGACGGACCAACCGGGGCGAGCAGTACTTC,CAISERRTNRGEQYF
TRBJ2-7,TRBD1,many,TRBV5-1,TGCGCCAGCAGCTTGGGACAGGGGGACGAGCAGTACTTC,CASSLGQGDEQYF
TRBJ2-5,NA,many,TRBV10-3,TGTGCCATCCGGGGTGTGGAGAGCGAGACCCAGTACTTC,CAIRGVESETQYF
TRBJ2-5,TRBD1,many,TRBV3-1,TGTGCCAGCAGCCCCCGGGACAGACAAGAGACCCAGTACTTC,CASSPRDRQETQYF
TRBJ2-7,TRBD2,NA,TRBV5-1,TGCGCCAGCAGCATATCCGGGGCGGGAGTGAGTGAGCAGTACTTC,CASSISGAGVSEQYF
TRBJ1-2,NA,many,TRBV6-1,TGTGCCAGCAGTTTTAGGCGGACAGATGGCTACACCTTC,CASSFRRTDGYTF
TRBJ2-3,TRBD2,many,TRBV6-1,TGTGCCAGCAGTGAAATTGCGGGAGGGCGGGATACGCAGTATTTT,CASSEIAGGRDTQYF
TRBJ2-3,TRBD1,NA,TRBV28,TGTGCCAGCAGTTTATCGGGGACAGGGGGCGCGAGCACAGATACGCAGTATTTT,CASSLSGTGGASTDTQYF
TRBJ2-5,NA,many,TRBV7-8,TGTGCCAGCAGCTTCAAAGGGACGGGGACCCAGTACTTC,CASSFKGTGTQYF
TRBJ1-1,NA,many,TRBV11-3,TGTGCCAGCAGCCCGTTCACGGACACTGAAGCTTTCTTT,CASSPFTDTEAFF
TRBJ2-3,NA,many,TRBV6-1,TGTGCCAGCCTTTCCGAGCAGGGTAGCACAGATACGCAGTATTTT,CASLSEQGSTDTQYF
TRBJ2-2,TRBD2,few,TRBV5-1,TGCGCCACCCCTAAAAATACCGCGGGAGGCCGGACCGGGGAGCTGTTTTTT,CATPKNTAGGRTGELFF
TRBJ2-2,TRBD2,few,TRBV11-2,TGTGCCAGCAGCTCAATGAGCGGGAGGGGTACCGGGGAGCTGTTTTTT,CASSSMSGRGTGELFF
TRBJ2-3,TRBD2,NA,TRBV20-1,TGCAGTGCTAGAGGTCCGGGACTAGCGGGAGGGCCCCCCCCAGATACGCAGTATTTT,CSARGPGLAGGPPPDTQYF
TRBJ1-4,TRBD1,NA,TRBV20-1,TGCAGTGCTAGAGCACGAACAGGGGCGGCTAATGAAAAACTGTTTTTT,CSARARTGAANEKLFF
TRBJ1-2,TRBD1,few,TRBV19,TGTGCCAGTAGTAGTGGTATGGGACAGGCGGAGGGCTACACCTTC,CASSSGMGQAEGYTF